This TCR beta chain emerged from a study of blood T cell repertoires in COVID-19. Whole-study context: T cells, B-cell-depleted T cells, or PBMCs provided the cDNA or gDNA that served as material.

Repertoires were generated with immunoSEQ multiplex PCR, while TCRdb's copy carries only in-frame clones and drops some. This table holds roughly 190,000 clones, around 80% found once. In its sample, this clone was seen a few times. The length of the CDR3 is 13 residues. V was clipped by 4 bases and J by 11 bases; unmatched bases: 8. Germline loops: CDR1 SGHKS, CDR2 YYEKEE (reference sequence). The sequence was obtained from a man aged 60 to 69 with acute or convalescent COVID-19. The specimen sequenced was peripheral blood. This chain uses TRBV5-5 with TRBJ1-4; 7 positions agree with TRBD1. CDR3 region: CASSRDSSRKLFF. The CDR3 nucleotides are TGTGCCAGCAGCCGGGACAGTTCCCGGAAACTGTTTTTT.